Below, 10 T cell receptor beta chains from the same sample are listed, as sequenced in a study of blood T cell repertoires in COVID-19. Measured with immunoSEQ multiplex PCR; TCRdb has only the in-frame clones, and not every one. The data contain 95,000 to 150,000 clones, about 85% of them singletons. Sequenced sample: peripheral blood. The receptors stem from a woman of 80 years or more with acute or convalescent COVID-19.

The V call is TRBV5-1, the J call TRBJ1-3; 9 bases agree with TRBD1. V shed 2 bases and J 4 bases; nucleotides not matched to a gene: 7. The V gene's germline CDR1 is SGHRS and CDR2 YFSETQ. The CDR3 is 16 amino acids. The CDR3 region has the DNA TGCGCCAGCAGCTTAACGACAGGGGGTGGAGGAAACACCATATATTTT. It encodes CASSLTTGGGGNTIYF.

CDR3 residues: CASETGANTEAFF. In DNA form, the CDR3 reads TGTGCCAGCGAAACAGGGGCGAACACTGAAGCTTTCTTT. V gene TRBV6-5 combines with J gene TRBJ1-1; 7 bases are shared with TRBD1. The CDR3 covers 13 residues. Looked up from germline, CDR1 is MNHEY and CDR2 is SVGAGI. After removal of 8 bases from V and 1 base from J, the junction contained 4 bases not matched to a gene.

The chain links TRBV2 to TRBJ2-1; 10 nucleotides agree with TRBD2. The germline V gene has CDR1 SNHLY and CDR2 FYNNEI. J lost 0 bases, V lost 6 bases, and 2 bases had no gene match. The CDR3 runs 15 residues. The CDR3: CASSVAGGSYNEQFF. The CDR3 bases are TGTGCCAGCAGCGTAGCGGGGGGCTCCTACAATGAGCAGTTCTTC. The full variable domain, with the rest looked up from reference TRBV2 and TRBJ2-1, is EPEVTQTPSHQVTQMGQEVILRCVPISNHLYFYWYRQILGQKVEFLVSFYNNEISEKSEIFDDQFSVERPDGSNFTLKIRSTKLEDSAMYFCASSVAGGSYNEQFFGPGTRLTVL.

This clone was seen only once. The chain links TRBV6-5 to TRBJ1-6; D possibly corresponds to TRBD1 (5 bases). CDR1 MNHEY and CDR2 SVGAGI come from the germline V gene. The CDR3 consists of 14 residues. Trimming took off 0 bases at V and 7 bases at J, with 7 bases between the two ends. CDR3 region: CASSYSQGNSPLHF. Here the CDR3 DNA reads TGTGCCAGCAGTTACTCCCAGGGAAATTCACCCCTCCACTTT.

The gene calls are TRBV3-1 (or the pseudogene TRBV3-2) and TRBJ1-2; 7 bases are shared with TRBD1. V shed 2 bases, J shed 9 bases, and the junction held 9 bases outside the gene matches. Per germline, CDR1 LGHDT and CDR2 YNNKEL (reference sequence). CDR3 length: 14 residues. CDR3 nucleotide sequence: TGTGCCAGCAGCCAACCTTTCCAGGGGGGACGCTACACCTTC. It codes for CASSQPFQGGRYTF.

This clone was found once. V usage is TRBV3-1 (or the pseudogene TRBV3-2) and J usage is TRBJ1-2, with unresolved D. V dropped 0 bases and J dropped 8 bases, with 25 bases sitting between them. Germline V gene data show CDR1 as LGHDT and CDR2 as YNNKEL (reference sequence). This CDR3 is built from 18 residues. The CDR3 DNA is TGTGCCAGCAGCCAAGATTATTTCGGTGGCGGGATTTCTTACGGCTACACCTTC. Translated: CASSQDYFGGGISYGYTF.

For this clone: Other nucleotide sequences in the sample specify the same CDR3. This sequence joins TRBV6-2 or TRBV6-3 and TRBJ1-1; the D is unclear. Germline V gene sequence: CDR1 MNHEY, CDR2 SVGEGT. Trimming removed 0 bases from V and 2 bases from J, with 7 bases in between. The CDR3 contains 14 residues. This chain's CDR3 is CASSYSGGNTEAFF. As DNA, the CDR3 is TGTGCCAGCAGTTACTCCGGCGGCAACACTGAAGCTTTCTTT.

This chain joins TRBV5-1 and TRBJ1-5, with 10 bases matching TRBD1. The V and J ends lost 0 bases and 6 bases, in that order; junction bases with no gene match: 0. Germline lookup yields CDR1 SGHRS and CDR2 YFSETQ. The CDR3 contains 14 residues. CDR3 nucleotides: TGCGCCAGCAGCTTGGGGACAGGGGGTCAGCCCCAGCATTTT. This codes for CASSLGTGGQPQHF. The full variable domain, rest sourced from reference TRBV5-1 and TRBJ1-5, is KAGVTQTPRYLIKTRGQQVTLSCSPISGHRSVSWYQQTPGQGLQFLFEYFSETQRNKGNFPGRFSGRQFSNSRSEMNVSTLELGDSALYLCASSLGTGGQPQHFGDGTRLSIL.

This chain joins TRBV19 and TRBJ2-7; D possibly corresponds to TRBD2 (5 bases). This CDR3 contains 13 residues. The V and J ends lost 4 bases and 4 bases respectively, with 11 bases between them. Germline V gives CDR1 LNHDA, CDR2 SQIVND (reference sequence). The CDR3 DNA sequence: TGTGCCAGTAGTAAAGACGGGGAGTACGAGCAGTACTTC. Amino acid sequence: CASSKDGEYEQYF.

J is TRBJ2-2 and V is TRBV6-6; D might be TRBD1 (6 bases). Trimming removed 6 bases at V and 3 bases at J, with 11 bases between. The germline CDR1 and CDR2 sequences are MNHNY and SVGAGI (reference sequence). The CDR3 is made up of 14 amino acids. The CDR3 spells CASRTRGDTGELFF. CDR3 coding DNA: TGTGCCAGCAGGACCAGGGGTGACACCGGGGAGCTGTTTTTT.